This TCR beta chain was identified during a study of identical twins. The V gene end was trimmed by 6 bases and the J gene end by 8 bases; junction bases not matched to a gene: 6. Per germline, CDR1 MNHEY and CDR2 SVGEGT. The CDR3 covers 12 residues. Whole-study results and caveats: Excess twin sharing in beta out-of-frame sequences was weaker. Abundant beta clonotypes from cord blood bore fewer insertions; memory repertoires lacked this pattern.

TCRdb recomputed calls from the 5' RACE reads with MiXCR, one row per CDR3 protein. The repertoire holds around 220,000 distinct CDR3 sequences, with over 12% as singletons. Comments on this clonotype: Its antigen is still unknown.

V gene TRBV6-2 or TRBV6-3 combines with J gene TRBJ1-1, with 7 bases identical to TRBD1. The sample taken for sequencing was memory (CD45RO+) T cells sorted from blood. The receptor's source is a young woman in good health. For the CDR3, the DNA is TGTGCCAGCAGGACCCCGGGACAGGAAGCTTTCTTT. Encoded protein: CASRTPGQEAFF.